The 7 T cell receptor beta chains reported below all come from one sample, sequenced in a study of beta chain features in type 1 diabetes. Whole-study findings and limits: Shorter TCRB CDR3s, moderately but significantly so, marked every one of the four CD4+ subsets in Type 1 diabetes patients.

Expressed TCRB transcripts were sequenced because the entire RNA isolate underwent reverse transcription. Here immunoSEQ multiplex PCR was the method, and the copy in TCRdb shows in-frame clones only, minus some. The top ten clones hold roughly 0.015% of a sample with roughly 330,000 clones, about 14% of them seen once. These receptors lack a known antigen. The sample consisted of naive CD4+ T cells from blood. The source of these receptors is a woman younger than 30 with type 1 diabetes.

The rearrangement uses TRBV27 and TRBJ1-3; no clear D gene. The CDR3 length is 13 residues. Germline CDR1 reads MNHEY; CDR2 reads SMNVEV (reference sequence). V was cut by 6 bases and J by 3 bases, with 9 bases left in between. CDR3 in DNA: TGTGCCAGCAGAGCAACTAGTGGAAACACCATATATTTT. Translated, it gives CASRATSGNTIYF.

The chain links TRBV7-6 to TRBJ1-5; D unresolved. Germline CDR1 reads SGHVS; CDR2 reads FNYEAQ. V gave up 5 bases and J gave up 11 bases, with 16 bases separating them. The length of the CDR3 is 13 residues. The CDR3 DNA sequence: TGTGCCAGCAGCCTGCGGCCGGCGATAACCCAGCATTTT. Its protein is CASSLRPAITQHF.

V usage is TRBV18 and J usage is TRBJ1-2; TRBD1 is a possible D gene (5 bases). CDR1 is KGHSH, CDR2 LQKENI, per germline. The CDR3 loop spans 14 amino acids. V gave up 2 bases and J gave up 8 bases, with 15 bases separating them. CDR3 residues: CASSPSEQAYGYTF. CDR3 coding DNA: TGTGCCAGCTCACCATCGGAACAGGCTTACGGCTACACCTTC. Full variable domain (rest looked up from reference TRBV18 and TRBJ1-2): NAGVMQNPRHLVRRRGQEARLRCSPMKGHSHVYWYRQLPEEGLKFMVYLQKENIIDESGMPKERFSAEFPKEGPSILRIQQVVRGDSAAYFCASSPSEQAYGYTFGSGTRLTVV.

The CDR3 sequence is CAGTGEETQYF. CDR3 in DNA: TGTGCCGGGACAGGGGAAGAGACCCAGTACTTC. The rearrangement uses TRBV30 and TRBJ2-5, with 10 nucleotides matching TRBD1. V lost 8 bases and J lost 3; bases outside the gene matches: 0. The length of the CDR3 is 11 residues. CDR1 and CDR2 (germline): GTSNPN, SVGIG (reference sequence).

The genes are TRBV11-2 and TRBJ2-5; 8 bases align to TRBD2. The CDR3 sequence is 14 residues long. V was pared by 3 bases and J by 1 base, with 1 base of the junction left unmatched. Germline assignment: CDR1 SGHAT and CDR2 FQNNGV. CDR3 in amino acids: CASSFGGAQETQYF. The CDR3 DNA reads as TGTGCCAGCAGCTTCGGGGGGGCCCAAGAGACCCAGTACTTC.

This chain connects TRBV28 to TRBJ1-1; D is ambiguous. V lost 8 bases and J 0 bases, leaving 10 bases between the germline ends. This CDR3 has 13 amino acids. Germline assignment: CDR1 MDHEN and CDR2 SYDVKM. CDR3 in amino acids: CASRYSLNTEAFF. As DNA, the CDR3 is TGTGCCAGCCGCTATTCCTTGAACACTGAAGCTTTCTTT.

The chain uses TRBV4-2 and TRBJ2-1, with 8 nucleotides matching TRBD1. This CDR3 is built from 16 residues. CDR1 is LGHNA and CDR2 is YNFKEQ in the germline V gene. V lost 3 bases and J lost 1; bases outside the gene matches: 5. In DNA, the CDR3 is TGTGCCAGCAGCCAGCTGACAGGGGTATCCTACAATGAGCAGTTCTTC. Translating it yields CASSQLTGVSYNEQFF.